This TCR beta chain was retrieved from a study of blood T cell repertoires in COVID-19 (dated by TCRdb to between 2020 and 2021). In the study overall: The collaborator samples originated in the United States, Italy and Spain and spanned the acute and convalescent phases of COVID-19. The material from the prospective study consisted of cDNA or gDNA derived from T cells, B-cell-depleted T cells, or PBMCs. Deeply sampled blood TCRbeta repertoires from subjects exposed to, actively infected with, or recovered from COVID-19 were included in the dataset. The repertoires were made available in a free public database intended to serve as a resource for research on the immune response to SARS-CoV-2. Samples came from the ongoing ImmuneRACE study (first 160 participants) plus 1,254 subjects from 6 global collaborators. Sample metadata almost always included a de-identified subject ID, COVID-19 status, age in years and sex. Where available, HLA class I and class II types were obtained from metadata supplied by the sample provider rather than from assay-based typing. What the research found in general, with its limitations: How much clinical and demographic metadata was included differed by source and by participant, and the metadata was provided uncurated.

Each collaborating institution followed its own protocols to collect whole blood in K2EDTA tubes. Collaborator samples were shipped for TCRbeta analysis as frozen whole blood, isolated PBMCs, or DNA extracted from either sample type. The immunoSEQ Assay, a bias-controlled multiplex PCR, was used to amplify TCRbeta CDR3 regions from genomic DNA. Concerning the study's data processing: The number of nucleated cells in each sample was estimated from the amplification of reference gene primers within the assay. To quantify the absolute abundance of each unique TCRbeta CDR3 rearrangement, sequence reads were collapsed and filtered. For each sample, productive Simpson clonality was calculated as the square root of Simpson's diversity index over productive rearrangements. In its TCRdb copy, this immuneACCESS table keeps in-frame sequences only and misses some clones. Where compared with another copy, unresolved V genes explain less than half of these, and the others have no known cause. Clone size and the V and J calls come from that table; the DNA yielded D and trimming. Recorded for this sample are tens of thousands of clones; about 81% of them occurred a single time. Approximately 12% of the sample is held by the ten biggest clonotypes.

From its cysteine to its phenylalanine, the CDR3 spans 16 amino acids. Only the CDR3 DNA stays, 48 bases, in frame from base 1. Details on this clone: The antigen it recognizes is unknown. No base qualities exist here, and no much larger clone lies one base off it.

The sequence links TRBV1 to TRBJ2-1; the table assigns TRBD1, which was not confirmed against the DNA. TRBV1 is designated a pseudogene. The sequenced sample consisted of peripheral blood. This TCR was sampled from a human donor in a cohort sampled during active COVID-19. In nucleotides, the sequence is TGCACCAGCAGCCACAAAGGACAGGGGACCTACAATGAGCAGTTCTTC. The resulting protein is CTSSHKGQGTYNEQFF.